This TCR beta chain was identified during a study of vaccination and CD4 T cells after COVID-19. Study summary: For each participant, vaccination comprised two doses of either the BNT162b2 or the mRNA-1273 vaccine. The authors used overlapping spike peptides from SARS-CoV-2, HCoV-NL63, HCoV-OC43 and HCoV-229E to stimulate cells.

Treatment denoted: approximately 9-day PBMC culture with coronavirus spike peptide pools or control peptides (ViraFEST assay). The CDR3 is 14 residues long. V gave up 6 bases and J gave up 3 bases; unmatched junction bases: 2. Germline loops: CDR1 ENHRY, CDR2 SYGVKD. In regard to this clonotype: Its antigen is unidentified.

CD4+ T cells that had been cultured provided DNA sequenced with the Oncomine TCR Beta short-read assay. MiXCR, run by TCRdb on the PCR reads, gives a single entry per CDR3 protein. The repertoire includes about 14,000 distinct CDR3 sequences, over 25% of them detected once, and about 15% sits in the top ten. This receptor was obtained from a human donor with COVID-19. The sequenced sample consisted of cultured CD4+ T cells from blood. This chain links TRBV10-3 with TRBJ2-3; 11 bases agree with TRBD2. CDR3 sequence: CAIRRLAGTDTQYF. CDR3 nucleotide sequence: TGTGCCATCAGAAGACTAGCGGGGACAGATACGCAGTATTTT.